The 20 T cell receptor beta chains given below trace back to one sample, sequenced in a study of sequential checkpoint blockade in melanoma. The treatment: randomized to nivolumab then ipilimumab (arm A) or the reverse (arm B). The table came from immunoSEQ multiplex PCR; TCRdb's copy has only in-frame clones and leaves some out. Among around 19,000 clones listed, around two thirds were seen once. The sample in question was CD8+ T cells sorted from blood (inferred from file names), obtained from a patient given nivolumab and ipilimumab in sequence. These TCRs come from a human donor with melanoma.

V and J are TRBV12-5 and TRBJ2-7; no clear D gene. The V gene's germline CDR1 is LGHNT and CDR2 FRNRAP. CDR3 size: 13 residues. The V and J ends lost 3 bases and 5 bases respectively, with 11 bases between them. CDR3 sequence: CASGFGSLNEQYF. The CDR3, as DNA: TGTGCTAGTGGTTTTGGCAGTCTCAACGAGCAGTACTTC.

The V and J genes are TRBV5-4 and TRBJ2-3; the D is unclear. The V end lost 5 bases, the J end lost 6 bases, and 10 bases lay between the germline ends. The CDR3 runs 12 residues. CDR1 is SGHNT, CDR2 YYREEE, per germline (reference sequence). CDR3 DNA sequence: TGTGCCAGCAGTTCCTCCTTGGATACGCAGTATTTT. Its protein is CASSSSLDTQYF.

The sample holds one count of this clone. The chain is built from TRBV10-3 and TRBJ2-3, with 10 nucleotides matching TRBD1. Germline V CDR1 and CDR2: ENHRY, SYGVKD. This CDR3 contains 16 residues. V lost 0 bases to trimming and J lost 3 bases; unmatched junction nucleotides: 3. The CDR3 DNA reads TGTGCCATCAGTGAGTCGACAGGGGGCAGAACAGATACGCAGTATTTT. This sequence encodes CAISESTGGRTDTQYF.

The chain links TRBV19 to TRBJ2-1, with 12 bases that match TRBD1. CDR3 length equals 13 residues. Germline V gene sequence: CDR1 LNHDA, CDR2 SQIVND (reference sequence). Trimming cost V 9 bases and J 8 bases; bases outside gene matches: 5. CDR3 in amino acids: CASRDRGRDEQFF. As DNA, the CDR3 is TGTGCCAGCCGGGACAGGGGGCGGGATGAGCAGTTCTTC.

The chain combines TRBV7-3 with TRBJ2-7, with D maybe TRBD2 (6 bases). Germline V gene lookup returns CDR1 SGHTA and CDR2 FQGTGA. V shed 5 bases and J shed 0 bases, with 17 bases lying between them. The CDR3 length is 16 residues. CDR3 DNA sequence: TGTGCCAGCAGCCAGGAGGAGGCGGGGACCTCCTACGAGCAGTACGTC. This gives the protein CASSQEEAGTSYEQYV.

This clone came up a few times. J is TRBJ2-5 and V is TRBV27; the D gene is possibly TRBD1 (6 bases). The germline CDR1 and CDR2 sequences are MNHEY and SMNVEV (reference sequence). The CDR3 has 17 residues. Trimming shortened V by 4 bases and J by 4 bases, and 22 bases separated the two germline ends. CDR3 coding DNA: TGTGCCAGCAGTTCCTACTTTACCAACAGGGTAGGAGAGACCCAGTACTTC. Translation gives CASSSYFTNRVGETQYF.

This chain connects TRBV4-1 to TRBJ2-3; D gene ambiguous. V lost 6 bases, J lost 1 base, and 14 bases lay in between. Germline V gene data show CDR1 as MGHRA and CDR2 as YSYEKL. The CDR3 is 15 amino acids. The CDR3 is CASSPLVGGTDTQYF. In DNA form, the CDR3 reads TGCGCCAGCAGTCCGCTGGTTGGAGGCACAGATACGCAGTATTTT.

The genes are TRBV11-2 and TRBJ2-3; D remains unclear. V lost 1 base to trimming and J lost 4 bases, with 12 bases between them. The CDR3 has 15 residues. CDR1 and CDR2 from the germline V gene are SGHAT and FQNNGV. The CDR3 DNA reads TGTGCCAGCAGCTTAGTAGGTCTAGACTCAGATACGCAGTATTTT. This gives the protein CASSLVGLDSDTQYF.

The CDR3 here is CASSVIIGELFF. The CDR3 DNA is TGTGCCAGCAGCGTAATCATCGGGGAGCTGTTTTTT. V usage is TRBV9 and J usage is TRBJ2-2; D remains unclear. With 1 base removed from V and 7 bases from J, the gap between germline ends came to 5 bases. CDR3 length equals 12 residues. Germline values: CDR1 SGDLS, CDR2 YYNGEE. Combining the CDR3 with reference TRBV9 and TRBJ2-2 gives the whole variable domain DSGVTQTPKHLITATGQRVTLRCSPRSGDLSVYWYQQSLDQGLQFLIQYYNGEERAKGNILERFSAQQFPDLHSELNLSSLELGDSALYFCASSVIIGELFFGEGSRLTVL.

This chain links TRBV5-1 with TRBJ1-1; maybe TRBD1 (5 bases). Trimming took 5 bases from V and 3 from J, leaving 8 bases between them. Germline V gives CDR1 SGHRS, CDR2 YFSETQ. The CDR3 contains 12 residues. The CDR3 spells CASRGEDTEAFF. The CDR3 DNA reads as TGCGCCAGCAGGGGGGAGGACACTGAAGCTTTCTTT.

Only a few counts were recorded for this clone. V gene TRBV4-2 combines with J gene TRBJ2-5, with D tentatively TRBD1 (8 bases). The end of the DNA is better explained by TRBJ2-7, so the J call may be wrong. There are 16 residues in the CDR3. Germline values: CDR1 LGHNA, CDR2 YNFKEQ. The CDR3 loop is CASSPAPHRGGYEQYF. The CDR3 DNA reads as TGTGCCAGCAGCCCCGCCCCGCACAGGGGGGGATACGAGCAGTACTTC.

The CDR3 DNA reads as TGTGCCAGCAGCATCTCCAGGGGCGCGCAAAAGGGCTACACCTTC. The encoded protein is CASSISRGAQKGYTF. The rearrangement links TRBV9 to TRBJ1-2, with D possibly being TRBD1 (6 bases). CDR3 length equals 15 residues. The ends were cut back, 4 bases at V and 8 bases at J, with 21 bases in the middle. CDR1 and CDR2 (germline): SGDLS, YYNGEE.

This clone was detected once. V usage is TRBV4-2 and J usage is TRBJ1-6, with D hard to call. Germline V CDR1 and CDR2: LGHNA, YNFKEQ. Trimming stripped 0 bases from V and 10 bases from J, with 10 bases between. The CDR3 is made up of 14 amino acids. Here the CDR3 reads CASSQDGPHSPLHF. The CDR3 DNA is TGTGCCAGCAGCCAAGATGGGCCCCACTCACCCCTCCACTTT.

This clone is termed medium-sized. The chain couples TRBV7-8 to TRBJ1-2; D ambiguous. The V and J ends lost 4 bases and 3 bases respectively, with 12 bases between them. CDR1 is SGHVS, CDR2 FQNEAQ, per germline. This CDR3 contains 14 residues. CDR3 loop: CASSSGWTDYGYTF. As DNA, the CDR3 is TGTGCCAGCAGCTCGGGGTGGACGGACTATGGCTACACCTTC. Filled out from reference TRBV7-8 and TRBJ1-2, the complete variable domain reads GAGVSQSPRYKVAKRGQDVALRCDPISGHVSLFWYQQALGQGPEFLTYFQNEAQLDKSGLPSDRFFAERPEGSVSTLKIQRTQQEDSAVYLCASSSGWTDYGYTFGSGTRLTVV.

CDR3 region: CASSFGDRFYNEQFF. In DNA, the CDR3 is TGTGCCAGCAGCTTCGGGGACAGGTTTTACAATGAGCAGTTCTTC. The chain carries TRBV7-2 and TRBJ2-1; 8 nucleotides line up with TRBD1. CDR1 SGHTA and CDR2 FQGNSA come from the germline V gene. The V segment lost 3 bases and the J segment 4 bases; nucleotides outside the gene matches: 5. CDR3 length: 15 amino acids.

Only one count was recorded for this clone. J is TRBJ2-3 and V is TRBV9; 10 nucleotides align to TRBD2. The CDR3 extends over 15 amino acids. Germline values: CDR1 SGDLS, CDR2 YYNGEE. Germline trimming cut 4 bases from V and 4 bases from J; bases unmatched to any gene: 6. In DNA, the CDR3 is TGTGCCAGCAGCATGAGCGGGGGGGCAGCAGATACGCAGTATTTT. Protein: CASSMSGGAADTQYF.

This chain connects TRBV6-5 to TRBJ1-1; tentative D call: TRBD1 (5 bases). This CDR3 comprises 13 residues. Germline V gives CDR1 MNHEY, CDR2 SVGAGI. V lost 6 bases, J lost 4 bases, and 12 bases lay in between. CDR3 nucleotides: TGTGCCAGCAGCGTGGGGGGTTTCACTGAAGCTTTCTTT. It translates to CASSVGGFTEAFF.

This clone occurred a few times. The rearrangement links TRBV6-5 to TRBJ2-7; D is uncertain. Trimming cost V 3 bases and J 6 bases, with 15 bases left between them. Looked up from germline, CDR1 is MNHEY and CDR2 is SVGAGI. The CDR3 sequence is 14 residues long. CDR3 amino acids: CASSYSPSSGEQYF. CDR3 coding DNA: TGTGCCAGCAGTTATTCCCCTTCTTCCGGCGAGCAGTACTTC.

The CDR3 DNA follows: TGCAGCGTTTCAGGAACTGGAAACACCATATATTTT. It yields the protein CSVSGTGNTIYF. This chain links TRBV29-1 with TRBJ1-3; D gene uncertain. Germline V gene sequence: CDR1 SQVTM, CDR2 ANQGSEA. CDR3 length: 12 residues. Trimming removed 5 bases at V and 2 bases at J, with 7 bases between.

The chain joins TRBV27 to TRBJ1-4; 7 bases match TRBD1. Trimming took 10 bases from V and 10 from J; bases not matched to a gene: 15. In germline, CDR1 is MNHEY, CDR2 SMNVEV (reference sequence). CDR3 length equals 14 residues. CDR3: CATQARTGLGKLFF. Written as DNA, the CDR3 is TGTGCCACCCAGGCCCGGACAGGTCTGGGAAAACTGTTTTTT. The full variable domain, its missing parts supplied by reference TRBV27 and TRBJ1-4, is EAQVTQNPRYLITVTGKKLTVTCSQNMNHEYMSWYRQDPGLGLRQIYYSMNVEVTDKGDVPEGYKVSRKEKRNFPLILESPSPNQTSLYFCATQARTGLGKLFFGSGTQLSVL.